This entry concerns a single T cell receptor (beta chain). The antigen is undetermined. The germline V and J ends were trimmed by 6 bases and 4 bases, with 10 bases remaining between them. The CDR3 covers 13 residues. Germline loops: CDR1 MNHNS, CDR2 SASEGT. Sequencing targeted expressed TCRB transcripts, as all isolated RNA had been reverse transcribed. Measured with immunoSEQ multiplex PCR; TCRdb has only the in-frame clones, and not every one. The sample yields over 700,000 clones, roughly 16% seen once. This entry comes from a study of beta chain features in type 1 diabetes. General study points: Type 1 diabetes patients had fewer VDJ junction insertions and more deletions. All four CD4+ subsets from Type 1 diabetes patients carried moderately but significantly shorter TCRB CDR3s. There was no resolution here of whether HLA type influences TCRB rearrangement.

The sample consisted of naive CD4+ T cells from blood. This sequence was found in a woman under 30 in good health. The chain links TRBV6-1 to TRBJ2-1, with no clear D. The CDR3 loop reads CASRPDGYNEQFF. The CDR3 DNA is TGTGCCAGCAGGCCGGATGGTTACAATGAGCAGTTCTTC.